This T cell receptor (beta chain) was observed in a study of cytomegalovirus exposure and HLA in healthy donors. Between the trimmed V and J ends, which lost 9 bases and 5 bases, there was a span of 16 bases. Germline V lookup: CDR1 MNHNS, CDR2 SASEGT. The CDR3 is 14 amino acids. Findings and caveats of the study: Reportedly, HLA-A and HLA-B alleles of most subjects were accurately predicted from TCR beta. It was confirmed in vitro that a few of the CMV-associated chains were specific for CMV antigens. Earlier findings revealed that most TCR beta V segments proved productive either about 87% or about 30% of the time.

Regarding this clone: Antigen specificity is unknown.

Unrecorded immune exposures were likely, despite nominal health at sampling. With 60 Vbeta and 13 Jbeta primers, the PCR was carried out. Assay: immunoSEQ multiplex PCR; the TCRdb copy retains only in-frame clones and omits some. This table has 100,000 or so clones, 75% to 85% appearing once. The chain combines TRBV6-1 with TRBJ1-4, with a weak D call TRBD1 (5 bases). This receptor was identified in a woman in her late teens or twenties in good health and CMV-seronegative. The sample consisted of PBMCs. The chain's CDR3 is CASKTSQVNEKLFF. In DNA, the CDR3 is TGTGCCAGTAAGACCTCACAGGTCAATGAAAAACTGTTTTTT.